The rows below give T cell receptor beta chains drawn from one sample of a study of cytomegalovirus exposure and HLA in healthy donors. Here immunoSEQ multiplex PCR was the method, and the copy in TCRdb shows in-frame clones only, minus some. The data show approximately 160,000 clones, roughly three quarters seen once. Sequencing input: PBMCs. The source of these receptors is a woman between 50 and 59 years old in good health and CMV-seropositive. Both conserved end residues are part of each CDR3. The order of the fields is D gene, clone size, V gene, J gene, CDR3 protein, CDR3 DNA. The D gene is left open where the match is weak. Where a row states a size, it is once, few, many or the class of an expanded clone; other rows omit it.

NA	NA	TRBV2	TRBJ2-2	CASSSLRGLNTGELFF	TGTGCCAGCAGTTCCCTCCGGGGACTCAACACCGGGGAGCTGTTTTTT
NA	NA	TRBV2	TRBJ2-5	CASRPGLLKETQYF	TGTGCCAGCAGGCCGGGACTCCTGAAAGAGACCCAGTACTTC
NA	NA	TRBV27	TRBJ1-1	CASRPSTLQGSTEAFF	TGTGCCAGCAGACCTAGTACTCTTCAGGGAAGCACTGAAGCTTTCTTT
NA	few	TRBV5-6	TRBJ1-1	CASKAGVDTEAFF	TGTGCCAGCAAGGCAGGGGTGGACACTGAAGCTTTCTTT
TRBD1	NA	TRBV5-1	TRBJ2-1	CASSVQPGQGEFF	TGCGCCAGCAGCGTACAACCGGGACAGGGGGAGTTCTTC
NA	NA	TRBV6-1	TRBJ1-3	CASRTGTSGNTIYF	TGTGCCAGCAGAACCGGGACATCTGGAAACACCATATATTTT
TRBD2	NA	TRBV5-1	TRBJ2-3	CASSLLAGGSDTQYF	TGCGCCAGCAGCTTGCTAGCGGGGGGCTCGGATACGCAGTATTTT
TRBD2	NA	TRBV5-4	TRBJ2-3	CASSPRLKGGGADTQYF	TGTGCCAGCAGCCCGCGACTGAAGGGCGGGGGGGCAGATACGCAGTATTTT
NA	NA	TRBV19	TRBJ2-1	CASSIKSSYNEQFF	TGTGCCAGTAGTATAAAGAGCTCCTACAATGAGCAGTTCTTC
NA	NA	TRBV10-2	TRBJ1-3	CASSTRQPFSGNTIYF	TGCGCCAGCAGTACTCGACAGCCTTTTTCTGGAAACACCATATATTTT
NA	NA	TRBV11-2	TRBJ1-2	CASSLSWGGGYTF	TGTGCCAGCAGCTTAAGTTGGGGCGGAGGCTACACCTTC
NA	NA	TRBV6-5	TRBJ1-1	CASSYDRYTEAFF	TGTGCCAGCAGTTACGACAGGTACACTGAAGCTTTCTTT
TRBD1	few	TRBV7-2	TRBJ2-1	CASSPRTGSYNEQFF	TGTGCCAGCAGCCCGAGGACAGGTTCCTACAATGAGCAGTTCTTC
TRBD1	NA	TRBV7-2	TRBJ1-1	CASSFTGGNTEAFF	TGTGCCAGCAGCTTCACAGGGGGCAACACTGAAGCTTTCTTT
NA	NA	TRBV7-9	TRBJ1-1	CASSLQGSTSLAFF	TGTGCCAGCAGCCTACAGGGTTCCACTTCTCTGGCTTTCTTT
TRBD2	NA	TRBV5-1	TRBJ2-5	CASSRGLAGAHQETQYF	TGCGCCAGCAGCCGAGGACTAGCGGGGGCCCACCAAGAGACCCAGTACTTC
TRBD2	NA	TRBV7-3	TRBJ2-1	CASSRLSYFAGGHNEQFF	TGTGCCAGCAGCCGTCTATCTTATTTTGCGGGGGGCCACAATGAGCAGTTCTTC
NA	NA	TRBV6-1	TRBJ1-5	CASREVEGRQPQHF	TGTGCCAGCAGGGAGGTGGAGGGAAGGCAGCCCCAGCATTTT
TRBD1	NA	TRBV11-2	TRBJ2-7	CASSLAGTEYSEQYF	TGTGCCAGCAGCTTAGCCGGGACAGAATATAGCGAGCAGTACTTC
TRBD1	NA	TRBV4-1	TRBJ1-1	CASSQDRYLIRQGGGMNTEAFF	TGCGCCAGCAGCCAAGATCGCTACCTTATCCGACAGGGAGGAGGTATGAACACTGAAGCTTTCTTT
TRBD1	NA	TRBV5-1	TRBJ1-1	CASTPFPDRGDRAFF	TGCGCCAGCACCCCTTTCCCCGACAGGGGGGATAGGGCTTTCTTT
NA	NA	TRBV30	TRBJ1-5	CAWSSRAGQPQHF	TGTGCCTGGAGTTCCAGGGCGGGGCAGCCCCAGCATTTT
NA	NA	TRBV6-4	TRBJ1-1	CASIATGSAFF	TGTGCCAGCATCGCAACAGGGTCAGCTTTCTTT
NA	once	TRBV2	TRBJ1-1	CASSERRPNTEAFF	TGTGCCAGCAGTGAGAGGCGACCGAACACTGAAGCTTTCTTT
TRBD1	NA	TRBV5-6	TRBJ1-5	CASSLDRQGHQPQHF	TGTGCCAGCAGCTTGGATAGACAGGGCCATCAGCCCCAGCATTTT
NA	once	TRBV5-5	TRBJ1-1	CASSPAFGRGAFF	TGTGCCAGCAGCCCGGCTTTTGGGCGGGGAGCTTTCTTT
NA	few	TRBV7-8	TRBJ2-1	CASSLPYNEQFF	TGTGCCAGCAGCTTACCTTACAATGAGCAGTTCTTC
NA	NA	TRBV5-3	TRBJ2-1	CARSLAPRPTYNEQFF	TGTGCCAGAAGCTTGGCCCCCAGGCCCACCTACAATGAGCAGTTCTTC
TRBD2	NA	TRBV9	TRBJ2-1	CASSVEGTSGYNEQFF	TGTGCCAGCAGCGTAGAAGGGACTAGCGGATACAATGAGCAGTTCTTC